This T cell receptor beta chain was identified during a study of cytomegalovirus exposure and HLA in healthy donors. Study in general: The study placed 80% to 85% of its approximately 380 genotyped donors in the Caucasian-associated ancestry cluster.

The study ran its PCR with 60 Vbeta and 13 Jbeta primers. Assay used: immunoSEQ multiplex PCR; TCRdb lists only in-frame clones, some missing. The data hold about 160,000 clones, with 71% observed a single time. To note about this clone: Antigen: not known.

Broader study findings: Presence/absence results assume similar sequencing depth per donor, which may not hold. In an earlier analysis, in approximately 570 donors, most V segments appeared productive either ~90% or ~30% of the time. It was in a later analysis that TCR association rates were seen to vary by HLA locus, highest for DRB1 and lowest for HLA-C.

This TCR came from a woman in her twenties or thirties in good health and CMV-seronegative. Input material: PBMCs.

Here the CDR3 reads CASSQFRSGANVLTF. CDR3 coding DNA: TGTGCCAGCAGCCAATTCAGGTCTGGGGCCAACGTCCTGACTTTC. The chain employs TRBV14 and TRBJ2-6; D is ambiguous. Trimming stripped 2 bases from V and 1 base from J, with 6 bases between. Per germline, CDR1 SGHDN and CDR2 FVKESK. The CDR3 covers 15 residues.